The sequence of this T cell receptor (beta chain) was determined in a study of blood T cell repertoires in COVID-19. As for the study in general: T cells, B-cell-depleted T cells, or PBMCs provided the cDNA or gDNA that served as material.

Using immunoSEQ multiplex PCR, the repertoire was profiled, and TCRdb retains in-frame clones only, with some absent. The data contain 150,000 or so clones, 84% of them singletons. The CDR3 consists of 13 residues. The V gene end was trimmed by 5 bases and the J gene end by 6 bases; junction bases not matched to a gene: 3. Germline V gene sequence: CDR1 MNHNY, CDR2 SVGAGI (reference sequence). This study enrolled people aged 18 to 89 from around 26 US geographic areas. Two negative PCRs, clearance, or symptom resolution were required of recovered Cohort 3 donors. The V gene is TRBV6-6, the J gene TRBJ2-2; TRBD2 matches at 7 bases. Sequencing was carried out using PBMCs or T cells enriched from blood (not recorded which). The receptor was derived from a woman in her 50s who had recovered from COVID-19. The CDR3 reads CASSLRGAGELFF. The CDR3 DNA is TGTGCCAGCAGTCTTCGGGGGGCCGGGGAGCTGTTTTTT.